The 23 T cell receptor beta chains presented below share a single source sample, sequenced in a study of shared clonotypes between healthy human individuals. TCRdb keeps only in-frame clones here, not all; method: immunoSEQ multiplex PCR. Of approximately 2.3 million clones in the sample, approximately 95% were seen once. Sequencing was done on a sample of naive CD4+ T cells from PBMCs. Noted subset: CD45RA+ positively selected. The receptor source for this set is a man between 18 and 35 years old in good health. Some clones in this sample may be carry-over from other donors' samples.

The chain couples TRBV9 to TRBJ1-6; 10 nucleotides agree with TRBD1. V lost 0 bases and J lost 7; bases outside the gene matches: 1. The germline CDR1 and CDR2 sequences are SGDLS and YYNGEE. There are 15 residues in the CDR3. The DNA for the CDR3 is TGTGCCAGCAGCGTAGTGGACAGGGGGAATTCACCCCTCCACTTT. Protein product: CASSVVDRGNSPLHF.

This chain uses TRBV2 with TRBJ2-3, with D tentatively TRBD1 or TRBD2 (5 bases each). V was shortened by 7 bases and J by 1 base, with 15 bases between the two germline ends. In germline, CDR1 is SNHLY, CDR2 FYNNEI. This CDR3 region has 15 residues. The CDR3 DNA reads as TGTGCCAGCAAGGGGACCCTCGATCGCACAGATACGCAGTATTTT. Protein: CASKGTLDRTDTQYF.

The rearrangement uses TRBV10-3 and TRBJ2-7, with 10 bases identical to TRBD1. V shed 5 bases, J shed 2 bases, and the junction held 9 bases outside the gene matches. The CDR3 has 16 residues. Germline CDR1 is ENHRY and CDR2 is SYGVKD. CDR3 sequence: CAISFSPGQGPYEQYF. CDR3 in DNA: TGTGCCATCAGTTTTTCGCCGGGACAGGGGCCCTACGAGCAGTACTTC.

The chain employs TRBV7-9 and TRBJ1-1, with no clear D. Germline V gives CDR1 SEHNR, CDR2 FQNEAQ (reference sequence). V was pared by 3 bases and J by 6 bases, with 8 bases between. CDR3 length equals 12 residues. Written as DNA, the CDR3 is TGTGCCAGCAGCTTGACCACCGCTGAAGCTTTCTTT. It specifies CASSLTTAEAFF. Combining the CDR3 with reference TRBV7-9 and TRBJ1-1 gives the whole variable domain DTGVSQNPRHKITKRGQNVTFRCDPISEHNRLYWYRQTLGQGPEFLTYFQNEAQLEKSRLLSDRFSAERPKGSFSTLEIQRTEQGDSAMYLCASSLTTAEAFFGQGTRLTVV.

The chain recombines TRBV28 with TRBJ1-3; 7 bases map to TRBD1. The CDR3 totals 15 residues. V lost 8 bases and J lost 4; bases outside the gene matches: 11. CDR1 and CDR2 from the germline V gene are MDHEN and SYDVKM. CDR3: CASWETTGLGNTIYF. CDR3 in DNA: TGTGCCAGCTGGGAGACGACAGGGTTAGGAAACACCATATATTTT.

V and J are TRBV27 and TRBJ2-1; D is unresolved. The germline V gene has CDR1 MNHEY and CDR2 SMNVEV (reference sequence). V gave up 5 bases and J gave up 4 bases, with 15 bases separating them. The CDR3 contains 15 residues. CDR3 coding DNA: TGTGCCAGCAGTCACTCACGATCGTCATACAATGAGCAGTTCTTC. Encoded protein: CASSHSRSSYNEQFF.

The rearrangement uses TRBV5-1 and TRBJ2-3; 12 bases map to TRBD2. V shed 4 bases and J 0 bases; nucleotides not matched to a gene: 9. Germline CDR1 SGHRS, CDR2 YFSETQ. There are 18 residues in the CDR3. The CDR3 region is CASSGRTSGTPSTDTQYF. CDR3 nucleotide sequence: TGCGCCAGCAGCGGAAGGACTAGCGGGACCCCTAGCACAGATACGCAGTATTTT.

The chain links TRBV2 to TRBJ2-7, with D tentatively TRBD1 (6 bases). The CDR3 spans 13 residues. The V gene lost 5 bases and the J gene lost 6 bases, with 14 bases spanning the gap. CDR1 is SNHLY and CDR2 is FYNNEI in the germline V gene. CDR3 sequence reads: CASSYSTGSEQYF. Here the CDR3 DNA reads TGTGCCAGCAGTTACTCGACAGGCTCCGAGCAGTACTTC. Full variable domain (rest looked up from reference TRBV2 and TRBJ2-7): EPEVTQTPSHQVTQMGQEVILRCVPISNHLYFYWYRQILGQKVEFLVSFYNNEISEKSEIFDDQFSVERPDGSNFTLKIRSTKLEDSAMYFCASSYSTGSEQYFGPGTRLTVT.

V usage is TRBV5-1 and J usage is TRBJ2-2; no firm D call. The V end was cut by 4 bases, the J end by 2 bases, with 15 bases between. The CDR3 runs to 16 residues. Per the germline V gene, CDR1 is SGHRS and CDR2 is YFSETQ. In DNA form, the CDR3 reads TGCGCCAGCAGCGCGCTGGCCGGAGATAACACCGGGGAGCTGTTTTTT. Protein product: CASSALAGDNTGELFF.

This rearrangement joins TRBV19 to TRBJ2-2; no clear D gene. V lost 4 bases and J 0 bases, leaving 9 bases between the germline ends. Germline CDR1 and CDR2: LNHDA and SQIVND (reference sequence). The CDR3 covers 15 residues. For the CDR3, the DNA is TGTGCCAGTAGTAGTTACCCGGCGAACACCGGGGAGCTGTTTTTT. Protein product: CASSSYPANTGELFF.

The chain uses TRBV27 and TRBJ2-1; D assignment may be TRBD1 or TRBD2 (5 bases each). The CDR3 has 14 residues. Germline V lookup: CDR1 MNHEY, CDR2 SMNVEV (reference sequence). V lost 6 bases and J 2 bases, leaving 11 bases between the germline ends. The CDR3 DNA reads TGTGCCAGCAGCCAAGGGACGGCCTACAATGAGCAGTTCTTC. Its translation is CASSQGTAYNEQFF.

Details on this clone: The same CDR3 is also encoded by other DNA sequences in this sample. The CDR3 region is CASSLGGPGEKLFF. The CDR3 DNA reads as TGCGCCAGCAGCTTGGGTGGCCCCGGGGAAAAACTGTTTTTT. The V call is TRBV5-1, the J call TRBJ1-4; D is undetermined. Per the germline V gene, CDR1 is SGHRS and CDR2 is YFSETQ. Trimming shortened V by 0 bases and J by 8 bases, and 11 bases separated the two germline ends. This CDR3 has 14 residues. The variable domain in full, with the rest retrieved from reference TRBV5-1 and TRBJ1-4, is KAGVTQTPRYLIKTRGQQVTLSCSPISGHRSVSWYQQTPGQGLQFLFEYFSETQRNKGNFPGRFSGRQFSNSRSEMNVSTLELGDSALYLCASSLGGPGEKLFFGSGTQLSVL.

V and J are TRBV5-1 and TRBJ1-3; the match to TRBD1 covers 11 bases. The trim removed 4 bases at V and 4 bases at J, leaving 16 bases unmatched. This CDR3 contains 19 residues. Germline V gene data show CDR1 as SGHRS and CDR2 as YFSETQ. CDR3 in amino acids: CASSPGQGALSSPGNTIYF. The CDR3 nucleotides read TGCGCCAGCAGCCCAGGACAGGGGGCTTTGTCTAGCCCGGGAAACACCATATATTTT.

The V call is TRBV18, the J call TRBJ2-5, with unresolved D. The CDR3 sequence is 15 residues long. Trimming stripped 5 bases from V and 4 bases from J, with 17 bases between. The germline V gene encodes CDR1 KGHSH and CDR2 LQKENI. The CDR3 reads CASSKRATALETQYF. The CDR3 region has the DNA TGTGCCAGCTCAAAAAGAGCTACGGCCCTAGAGACCCAGTACTTC.

The J gene is TRBJ2-7, the V gene TRBV6-1; either TRBD1 or TRBD2 may fit D (6 bases each). This CDR3 has 14 amino acids. With 6 bases removed from V and 2 bases from J, the gap between germline ends came to 14 bases. Germline V gives CDR1 MNHNS, CDR2 SASEGT. Here the CDR3 DNA reads TGTGCCAGCAGCCACGGGGGCCAGCCCTACGAGCAGTACTTC. This sequence encodes CASSHGGQPYEQYF.

This sequence joins TRBV7-9 and TRBJ1-6; 7 bases fit TRBD1. Germline assignment: CDR1 SEHNR and CDR2 FQNEAQ (reference sequence). The CDR3 runs to 16 residues. Trimming cost V 5 bases and J 8 bases; bases outside gene matches: 12. Here the CDR3 DNA reads TGTGCCAGCAGCCAGGACAGGACGGCTCCTGATTCACCCCTCCACTTT. This encodes CASSQDRTAPDSPLHF.

Remarks on this clone: In the same sample, other DNA sequences code for this CDR3. The rearrangement joins TRBV5-1 to TRBJ1-4; D not certain. Trimming left V 1 base short and J 7 bases short, with 5 bases between. Germline lookup yields CDR1 SGHRS and CDR2 YFSETQ. This CDR3 has 12 residues. The DNA for the CDR3 is TGCGCCAGCAGCTTGTCGGGTGAAAAACTGTTTTTT. This encodes CASSLSGEKLFF.

This clone was detected once. In DNA form, the CDR3 reads TGTGCCAGCAGCATCATGACTAGCGGGTCACACAATGAGCAGTTCTTC. Translated, it gives CASSIMTSGSHNEQFF. This sequence joins TRBV28 and TRBJ2-1; 10 positions match TRBD2. The CDR3 contains 16 residues. Germline V gene lookup returns CDR1 MDHEN and CDR2 SYDVKM. The ends lost 6 bases at V and 5 bases at J; junction bases unmatched: 10.

This chain uses TRBV5-6 with TRBJ1-1; 7 positions agree with TRBD1. Germline CDR1 SGHDT, CDR2 YYEEEE. Trimming removed 4 bases from V and 5 bases from J; junction bases left unmatched: 11. The CDR3 has 15 amino acids. The CDR3 loop is CASSPFDRDGTEAFF. The CDR3, as DNA: TGTGCCAGCAGCCCGTTCGACAGGGACGGGACTGAAGCTTTCTTT.

The rearrangement uses TRBV5-1 and TRBJ2-7; no definite D call. Per the germline V gene, CDR1 is SGHRS and CDR2 is YFSETQ. V lost 5 bases and J lost 6, with 18 bases in between. The CDR3 loop spans 14 amino acids. The CDR3 bases are TGCGCCAGCAGACCAGGAGCGACGGCCACCGAGCAGTACTTC. Protein sequence: CASRPGATATEQYF.

The chain recombines TRBV7-9 with TRBJ1-2; D unclear. V lost 2 bases and J lost 1, with 11 bases in between. CDR3 length: 15 residues. CDR1 and CDR2 (germline): SEHNR, FQNEAQ (reference sequence). The CDR3 region is CASSLMVGVNYGYTF. CDR3 nucleotide sequence: TGTGCCAGCAGCTTAATGGTCGGGGTTAACTATGGCTACACCTTC.

The gene calls are TRBV29-1 and TRBJ2-3; D may be TRBD1 (6 bases). The CDR3 runs to 14 residues. Germline V gene data show CDR1 as SQVTM and CDR2 as ANQGSEA. V lost 7 bases to trimming and J lost 6 bases, with 20 bases between them. The CDR3 protein is CSANAGAESDTQYF. CDR3 DNA: TGCAGCGCTAATGCAGGGGCCGAATCCGATACGCAGTATTTT.

Points on this clone: The sample contains more than one DNA sequence encoding this CDR3. This chain joins TRBV5-1 and TRBJ2-5; D is unclear. Trimming shortened V by 5 bases and J by 1 base, and 9 bases separated the two germline ends. The CDR3 is 13 amino acids. From germline, CDR1 is SGHRS and CDR2 YFSETQ. Here the CDR3 reads CASSFSRQETQYF. DNA of the CDR3: TGCGCCAGCAGTTTCTCCCGCCAAGAGACCCAGTACTTC.